This TCR beta chain was identified during a study of T cell responses to AZD1222 COVID-19 vaccine. Study-level findings and limits: Recipients of AZD1222 seropositive at baseline numbered only 5 or 6.

Concerning this clone: Its antigen remains unidentified.

Sequenced by immunoSEQ multiplex PCR; TCRdb stores in-frame clones only, minus some. Of more than 95,000 clones in the sample, around 89% were seen once. Germline assignment: CDR1 ENHRY and CDR2 SYGVKD. CDR3 length equals 16 residues. Losses at the gene ends were 5 bases for V and 7 bases for J; bases not matched to a gene: 10. The sample here was peripheral blood, taken on day 0 of AZD1222 vaccination. This clonotype originated in an adult in good health. The chain recombines TRBV10-3 with TRBJ1-6, with 8 bases fitting TRBD1. The CDR3 loop is CAISRGSGQGNSPLHF. The CDR3 nucleotides are TGTGCCATCAGTAGAGGGAGTGGACAGGGAAATTCACCCCTCCACTTT.